The TCR beta chain described here comes from a study of T cell repertoires in cytomegalovirus infection. For the study at large: Both a matching HLA type and CMV infection were indicated by public TCR beta signatures. Findings and caveats of the study: There were HLA-C-restricted CMV-specific TCR beta clonotypes dominating the ex vivo response. Cumulative frequency of public TCR beta families picked out carriers of CMV plus the relevant HLA.

TCRdb reanalysed the reads using MiXCR and keeps one entry per CDR3 protein. Of around 450,000 distinct CDR3 sequences detected, approximately 33% appear once; the ten largest clones hold 12% to 15%. The CDR3 runs 17 residues. From germline, CDR1 is MNHEY and CDR2 SMNVEV (reference sequence). V was shortened by 0 bases and J by 9 bases, with 21 bases between the two germline ends. A word on this clonotype: Its antigen is unknown.

The origin of this receptor is a human donor in good health (CMV status not recorded). Some clones in this sample may be carry-over from other donors' samples. The chain uses TRBV27 and TRBJ2-1; D may be TRBD2 (6 bases). The sample consisted of PBMCs. CDR3 DNA sequence: TGTGCCAGCAGTTTATCGCGTTGGCGGGCCCCCGGGGGTGAGCAGTTCTTC. This sequence encodes CASSLSRWRAPGGEQFF.